Below, 18 T cell receptor beta chains from the same sample are listed, as sequenced in a study of cytomegalovirus exposure and HLA in healthy donors. Vbeta (60) and Jbeta (13) primers were used in the PCR. Generated by immunoSEQ multiplex PCR, the TCRdb table keeps only in-frame clones and is missing some. This table holds over 140,000 clones, 70% to 85% found once. Sequencing was performed on PBMCs. The source is a man aged 30 to 45 in good health and CMV-seropositive.

This clone was found once. The J gene is TRBJ1-1, the V gene TRBV7-9; no reliable D call. Germline values: CDR1 SEHNR, CDR2 FQNEAQ (reference sequence). The ends were cut back, 7 bases at V and 5 bases at J, with 20 bases in the middle. The CDR3 length is 15 residues. The CDR3 bases are TGTGCCAGCACACCACAGCCCCCCCGGGGAACTGAAGCTTTCTTT. It translates to CASTPQPPRGTEAFF.

The V gene is TRBV28, the J gene TRBJ2-7, with TRBD1 as a possible D gene (6 bases). The V end was cut by 6 bases, the J end by 2 bases, with 11 bases between. The germline gives CDR1 MDHEN, CDR2 SYDVKM. The CDR3 is 13 amino acids. DNA for the CDR3: TGTGCCAGCAGCCCAGGGGATACCTACGAGCAGTACTTC. This sequence encodes CASSPGDTYEQYF.

This chain connects TRBV6-5 to TRBJ1-4, with D perhaps matching TRBD1 (5 bases). The CDR3 contains 14 residues. V was shortened by 2 bases and J by 5 bases, with 9 bases between the two germline ends. Germline V lookup: CDR1 MNHEY, CDR2 SVGAGI. Here the CDR3 DNA reads TGTGCCAGCAGTTACCGAGCAGGGAATGAAAAACTGTTTTTT. Amino acids: CASSYRAGNEKLFF.

Regarding this clone: Other DNA variants within this sample encode the same CDR3. The CDR3 reads CSSSSEAYEQYF. As DNA, the CDR3 is TGTTCTAGCAGCTCTGAGGCCTACGAGCAGTACTTC. This sequence joins TRBV7-9 and TRBJ2-7; D is perhaps TRBD2 (5 bases). The CDR3 is 12 residues long. Germline-derived CDR1 and CDR2 are SEHNR and FQNEAQ (reference sequence).

The chain joins TRBV28 to TRBJ1-2, with D tentatively TRBD1 (6 bases). CDR1 is MDHEN, CDR2 SYDVKM, per germline. The length of the CDR3 is 12 residues. Trimming cost V 7 bases and J 3 bases, with 9 bases left between them. The CDR3 coding sequence is TGTGCCAGCACCCCAGGGGACTATGGCTACACCTTC. Encoded protein: CASTPGDYGYTF.

V and J are TRBV15 and TRBJ2-6, with unresolved D. Trimming pared 3 bases from V and 4 bases from J, leaving 13 bases between. CDR3 length: 16 residues. Looked up from germline, CDR1 is LNHNV and CDR2 is YYDKDF (reference sequence). DNA of the CDR3: TGTGCCACCAGCAGTACCCCACATCTGGGGGCCAACGTCCTGACTTTC. This codes for CATSSTPHLGANVLTF.

The V and J genes are TRBV7-9 and TRBJ2-7, with TRBD2 identical over 11 bases. The CDR3 covers 16 residues. V shed 4 bases, J shed 4 bases, and the junction held 9 bases outside the gene matches. Germline V gives CDR1 SEHNR, CDR2 FQNEAQ (reference sequence). CDR3 bases: TGTGCCAGCAGCTCCGAGACTAGCGGGACCCCATACGAGCAGTACTTC. Encoded protein: CASSSETSGTPYEQYF.

The V and J genes are TRBV5-1 and TRBJ2-3, with D tentatively TRBD2 (6 bases). The CDR3 runs 16 residues. V dropped 4 bases and J dropped 0 bases, with 15 bases sitting between them. Per the germline V gene, CDR1 is SGHRS and CDR2 is YFSETQ. CDR3 DNA sequence: TGCGCCAGCAGCCGTGGTTGGGACTTTAGCACAGATACGCAGTATTTT. Translated: CASSRGWDFSTDTQYF. The full variable domain, rest sourced from reference TRBV5-1 and TRBJ2-3, is KAGVTQTPRYLIKTRGQQVTLSCSPISGHRSVSWYQQTPGQGLQFLFEYFSETQRNKGNFPGRFSGRQFSNSRSEMNVSTLELGDSALYLCASSRGWDFSTDTQYFGPGTRLTVL.

The rearrangement links TRBV5-6 to TRBJ2-7, with 7 nucleotides matching TRBD1. Trimming took 4 bases from V and 2 from J; bases not matched to a gene: 9. The CDR3 extends over 15 amino acids. The V gene's germline CDR1 is SGHDT and CDR2 YYEEEE. The CDR3 here is CASSLARQGAYEQYF. For the CDR3, the DNA is TGTGCCAGCAGCCTCGCGCGCCAGGGGGCCTACGAGCAGTACTTC.

Worth noting for this clone: At one of its ends the junction is not consistent with the germline gene, which may arise from a read error. V gene TRBV7-6 combines with J gene TRBJ2-3; TRBD1 agrees at 7 bases. The CDR3 extends over 15 amino acids. Germline values: CDR1 SGHVS, CDR2 FNYEAQ. CDR3 region: CAGSPTGAGTDTQYF. CDR3 DNA sequence: TGTGCCGGCAGCCCCACAGGGGCTGGCACAGATACGCAGTATTTT.

Written as DNA, the CDR3 is TGTGCCAGCTCACCCGGGACTAGCGGGGTGAACACCGGGGAGCTGTTTTTT. It codes for CASSPGTSGVNTGELFF. V is TRBV18 and J is TRBJ2-2; 13 bases map to TRBD2. This CDR3 contains 17 residues. J lost 1 base, V lost 3 bases, and 2 bases had no gene match. Germline CDR1 reads KGHSH; CDR2 reads LQKENI.

The gene calls are TRBV10-3 and TRBJ1-1; 9 bases map to TRBD1. Germline CDR1 is ENHRY and CDR2 is SYGVKD. V was clipped by 11 bases and J by 3 bases; unmatched bases: 7. This CDR3 contains 13 residues. CDR3 amino acids: CAQRRDRDTEAFF. CDR3 nucleotides: TGTGCCCAACGCCGGGACAGGGACACTGAAGCTTTCTTT.

J is TRBJ2-1 and V is TRBV15; D might be TRBD1 (6 bases). Trimming cost V 0 bases and J 2 bases, with 17 bases left between them. Germline CDR1 LNHNV, CDR2 YYDKDF (reference sequence). This CDR3 has 18 amino acids. The CDR3 nucleotides are TGTGCCACCAGCAGAGACGGAAGCAGGGGCCGTCCCTACAATGAGCAGTTCTTC. As protein: CATSRDGSRGRPYNEQFF.

The chain is built from TRBV2 and TRBJ2-1, with D maybe TRBD1 (5 bases). The ends were cut back, 7 bases at V and 13 bases at J, with 23 bases in the middle. Germline loops: CDR1 SNHLY, CDR2 FYNNEI. The CDR3 has 14 residues. The DNA of the CDR3 is TGTGCCAGCAACACCCGGACATCATCCTGGGATCAGTTCTTC. Amino acid sequence: CASNTRTSSWDQFF.

The rearrangement uses TRBV28 and TRBJ2-7; maybe TRBD1 (5 bases). The V and J ends lost 5 bases and 5 bases respectively, with 13 bases between them. Germline CDR1 reads MDHEN; CDR2 reads SYDVKM. The CDR3 consists of 13 residues. The chain's CDR3 is CASSLTGPHEQYF. CDR3 nucleotide sequence: TGTGCCAGCAGTCTCACAGGTCCCCACGAGCAGTACTTC. Complete variable domain (other parts from reference TRBV28 and TRBJ2-7): DVKVTQSSRYLVKRTGEKVFLECVQDMDHENMFWYRQDPGLGLRLIYFSYDVKMKEKGDIPEGYSVSREKKERFSLILESASTNQTSMYLCASSLTGPHEQYFGPGTRLTVT.

This clone has just one count. V usage is TRBV28 and J usage is TRBJ1-2; D gene uncertain. The V end lost 3 bases, the J end lost 7 bases, and 15 bases lay between the germline ends. CDR1 is MDHEN, CDR2 SYDVKM, per germline. The CDR3 totals 14 residues. The CDR3 DNA reads TGTGCCAGCAGTTTGAACTTGGGAGAGGTTGGCTACACCTTC. It codes for CASSLNLGEVGYTF.

This chain joins TRBV30 and TRBJ2-3; D is uncertain. Per germline, CDR1 GTSNPN and CDR2 SVGIG (reference sequence). CDR3 length: 14 residues. V lost 0 bases, J lost 1 base, and 8 bases lay in between. CDR3 loop: CAWSVGERTDTQYF. The CDR3 DNA follows: TGTGCCTGGAGTGTAGGAGAGCGCACAGATACGCAGTATTTT.

V usage is TRBV27 and J usage is TRBJ1-4; 9 nucleotides agree with TRBD1. The V and J ends lost 2 bases and 14 bases, in that order; junction bases with no gene match: 6. The CDR3 is 13 amino acids. Germline V gene sequence: CDR1 MNHEY, CDR2 SMNVEV (reference sequence). The CDR3: CASSLERDRALFF. CDR3 coding DNA: TGTGCCAGCAGTTTAGAAAGGGACAGGGCCCTGTTTTTT.